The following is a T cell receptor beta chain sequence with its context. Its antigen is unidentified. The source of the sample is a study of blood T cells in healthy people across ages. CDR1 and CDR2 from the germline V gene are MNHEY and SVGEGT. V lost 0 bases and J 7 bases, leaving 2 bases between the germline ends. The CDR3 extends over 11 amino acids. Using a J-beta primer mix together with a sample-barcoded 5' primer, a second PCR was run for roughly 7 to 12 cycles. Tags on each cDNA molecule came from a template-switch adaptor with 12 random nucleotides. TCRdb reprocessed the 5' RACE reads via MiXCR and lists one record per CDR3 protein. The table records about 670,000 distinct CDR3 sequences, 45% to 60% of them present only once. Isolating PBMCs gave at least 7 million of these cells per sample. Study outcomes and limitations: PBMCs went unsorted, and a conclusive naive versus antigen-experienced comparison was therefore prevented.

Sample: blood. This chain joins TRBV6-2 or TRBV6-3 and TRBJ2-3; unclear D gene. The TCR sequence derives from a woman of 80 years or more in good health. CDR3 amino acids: CASSYSYTQYF. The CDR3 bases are TGTGCCAGCAGTTACTCTTATACGCAGTATTTT.